This is a list of T cell receptor beta chains from one sample in a study of blood T cell repertoires in COVID-19. Method: immunoSEQ multiplex PCR; TCRdb's copy keeps in-frame clones and lacks some. Here the sample spans more than 95,000 clones, 84% being singletons. What was sequenced was peripheral blood. The receptors shown here come from a human donor in a cohort sampled during active or convalescent COVID-19. Each CDR3 is given with its conserved first and last residue. A D gene is named only where the DNA matches it firmly. Size is stated for part of the rows, as once, few or many counts, or as a class when the clone is expanded.

d_call,j_call,clone_size,v_call,cdr3_length,cdr3_aa,cdr3_nt
-,TRBJ1-1,-,TRBV5-1,13,CASSLRGGTEAFF,TGCGCCAGCAGCTTGAGGGGTGGGACTGAAGCTTTCTTT
-,TRBJ2-6,-,TRBV5-1,15,CASSLLSPGANVLTF,TGCGCCAGCAGCTTGCTGTCTCCTGGGGCCAACGTCCTGACTTTC
-,TRBJ1-2,-,TRBV5-1,16,CASSPGDGRAIYGYTF,TGCGCCAGCAGCCCGGGAGATGGCAGGGCAATCTATGGCTACACCTTC
-,TRBJ2-6,-,TRBV6-7,15,CASSYRASGANVLTF,TGTGCCAGCAGTTACAGAGCCTCTGGGGCCAACGTCCTGACTTTC
TRBD1,TRBJ1-3,-,TRBV2,15,CASRGQGRTGNTIYF,TGTGCCAGCAGGGGACAGGGGAGAACTGGAAACACCATATATTTT
-,TRBJ2-2,-,TRBV7-2,15,CASSDLSLFGGELFF,TGTGCCAGCAGCGACTTATCGCTCTTTGGGGGGGAGCTGTTTTTT
TRBD2,TRBJ2-1,-,TRBV14,16,CASSRASGGAFHEQFF,TGTGCCAGCAGCCGTGCGAGCGGGGGGGCTTTCCATGAGCAGTTCTTC
-,TRBJ2-6,-,TRBV7-3,11,CASSLGGAVTF,TGTGCCAGCAGCTTAGGGGGGGCCGTGACTTTC
TRBD1,TRBJ1-1,-,TRBV18,15,CASSPRTGVNIEAFF,TGTGCCAGCTCACCAAGGACAGGGGTCAATATTGAAGCTTTCTTT
TRBD2,TRBJ2-5,-,TRBV6-5,13,CASTGLAKETQYF,TGTGCCAGCACGGGACTAGCTAAAGAGACCCAGTACTTC
TRBD1,TRBJ1-5,-,TRBV7-2,15,CASSWTGASNQPQHF,TGTGCCAGCAGCTGGACAGGGGCGAGCAATCAGCCCCAGCATTTT
-,TRBJ2-7,-,TRBV5-6,13,CASSMGRPYEQYF,TGTGCCAGCAGCATGGGTCGTCCCTACGAGCAGTACTTC
-,TRBJ1-4,-,TRBV7-2,13,CASSRQSNEKLFF,TGTGCCAGCAGCCGACAATCGAATGAAAAACTGTTTTTT
-,TRBJ1-2,-,TRBV28,19,CASSLFSGVPLLLRYGYTF,TGTGCCAGCAGCCTATTCTCCGGGGTCCCCCTGCTGCTACGTTATGGCTACACCTTC
-,TRBJ2-7,-,TRBV19,12,CASSTVNGEQYF,TGTGCCAGTAGTACTGTGAACGGCGAGCAGTACTTC
TRBD1,TRBJ1-6,few,TRBV7-2,15,CASSLRQGNNSPLHF,TGTGCCAGCAGCTTAAGACAGGGTAATAATTCACCCCTCCACTTT
-,TRBJ2-7,-,TRBV7-6,17,CASSLGGVGRSFYEQYF,TGTGCCAGCAGCTTGGGTGGGGTAGGGAGGTCGTTCTACGAGCAGTACTTC
-,TRBJ2-5,-,TRBV14,12,CASSQGSETQYF,TGTGCCAGCAGCCAAGGTTCGGAGACCCAGTACTTC
-,TRBJ1-6,-,TRBV5-6,16,CASSLLGGSYNSPLHF,TGTGCCAGCAGCTTGCTTGGCGGTTCCTATAATTCACCCCTCCACTTT
-,TRBJ1-5,-,TRBV19,15,CASSISGRVNQPQHF,TGTGCCAGTAGTATATCAGGGAGGGTCAATCAGCCCCAGCATTTT
TRBD2,TRBJ2-1,-,TRBV19,17,CASRSAGWRGGNNEQFF,TGTGCCAGTAGATCGGCGGGCTGGCGGGGGGGCAACAATGAGCAGTTCTTC
-,TRBJ1-2,-,TRBV27,15,CASRITGTNLYGYTF,TGTGCCAGCAGAATAACCGGGACAAACCTCTATGGCTACACCTTC
-,TRBJ2-6,-,TRBV2,15,CASSGTSGGANVLTF,TGTGCCAGCAGTGGTACTAGTGGCGGGGCCAACGTCCTGACTTTC
-,TRBJ1-1,-,TRBV9,14,CASSVGPEGTEAFF,TGTGCCAGCTCCGTGGGGCCGGAGGGAACTGAAGCTTTCTTT
TRBD1,TRBJ1-5,-,TRBV29-1,14,CSVAQGDTNQPQHF,TGCAGCGTTGCGCAGGGGGACACTAATCAGCCCCAGCATTTT
-,TRBJ2-3,-,TRBV7-2,17,CASSLAYRTPEADTQYF,TGTGCCAGCAGCTTAGCGTATAGGACCCCGGAGGCAGATACGCAGTATTTT
-,TRBJ2-2,-,TRBV4-1,15,CASSQTDSHTGELFF,TGCGCCAGCAGCCAGACTGACAGTCACACCGGGGAGCTGTTTTTT
-,TRBJ2-7,-,TRBV6-1,14,CASSEMRSRYEQYF,TGTGCCAGCAGTGAAATGAGGTCCCGCTACGAGCAGTACTTC
TRBD2,TRBJ2-5,once,TRBV5-4,14,CASSRGVLQETQYF,TGTGCCAGCAGCCGGGGGGTCCTCCAAGAGACCCAGTACTTC
TRBD1,TRBJ1-1,-,TRBV6-6,17,CASSLVLGTGLGTEAFF,TGTGCCAGCAGTCTAGTACTAGGGACAGGATTAGGCACTGAAGCTTTCTTT
-,TRBJ2-2,once,TRBV5-4,11,CASSYLGELFF,TGTGCCAGCAGCTATCTAGGGGAGCTGTTTTTT
-,TRBJ1-4,few,TRBV3-1/TRBV3-2,18,CASSQDHSGVVTNEKLFF,TGTGCCAGCAGCCAAGATCACTCAGGGGTAGTAACTAATGAAAAACTGTTTTTT
TRBD1,TRBJ2-2,few,TRBV9,17,CASSVVETGVNTGELFF,TGTGCCAGCAGCGTAGTTGAGACAGGGGTGAACACCGGGGAGCTGTTTTTT
TRBD1,TRBJ2-5,once,TRBV28,16,CASSTPRDRGWETQYF,TGTGCCAGCAGTACCCCACGGGACAGGGGTTGGGAGACCCAGTACTTC
TRBD1,TRBJ2-2,-,TRBV7-3,17,CASSPRDRASQAGELFF,TGTGCCAGCAGCCCCCGGGACAGGGCCTCCCAGGCCGGGGAGCTGTTTTTT
-,TRBJ1-6,-,TRBV9,14,CASTPDRRNSPLHF,TGTGCCAGCACCCCGGACAGAAGAAATTCACCCCTCCACTTT
TRBD1,TRBJ1-2,-,TRBV11-2,13,CASSLGTGYGYTF,TGTGCCAGCAGCCTCGGGACAGGCTATGGCTACACCTTC
-,TRBJ1-2,few,TRBV5-6,14,CASSSSLRSYGYTF,TGTGCCAGCAGCTCGTCGCTGCGTAGTTATGGCTACACCTTC
TRBD2,TRBJ2-7,few,TRBV11-3,14,CASSLSAGVSEQYF,TGTGCCAGCAGCTTAAGTGCGGGGGTCTCCGAGCAGTACTTC
-,TRBJ2-1,-,TRBV2,12,CASSSGSNEQFF,TGTGCCAGCAGTTCCGGGTCCAATGAGCAGTTCTTC